The source of this T cell receptor (beta chain) is a study of blood T cell repertoires in COVID-19. Only in-frame clones appear in the TCRdb table, and some are missing; sequencing was by immunoSEQ multiplex PCR. The sample lists 200,000 or so clones, 80% to 90% occurring once. Germline V gene lookup returns CDR1 MDHEN and CDR2 SYDVKM. Deletions cut 6 bases from V and 10 bases from J, with 18 bases between. This CDR3 comprises 14 residues. The source material was peripheral blood. The sequence derives from a man aged 50 to 59 who had recovered from COVID-19. This chain uses TRBV28 with TRBJ1-4; D not certain. The CDR3 is CASRQVGVSRKLFF. The CDR3 DNA follows: TGTGCCAGCAGGCAAGTTGGTGTTTCTAGAAAACTGTTTTTT.